The T cell receptor (beta chain) described here comes from a study of cytomegalovirus exposure and HLA in healthy donors. Germline V CDR1 and CDR2: MNHEY, SMNVEV (reference sequence). The CDR3 has 13 residues. The V gene lost 7 bases and the J gene lost 0 bases, with 8 bases spanning the gap. With 60 Vbeta and 13 Jbeta primers, the PCR was carried out. The protocol was immunoSEQ multiplex PCR, while the TCRdb copy is restricted to in-frame clones and leaves out a portion. The sample lists about 170,000 clones; 70% to 90% were seen once. This sequence originates from a man between 18 and 35 years old in good health and CMV-seropositive. The rearrangement joins TRBV27 to TRBJ2-3; the D gene is possibly TRBD1 (5 bases). Sequencing used PBMCs. The chain's CDR3 is CASTTASTDTQYF. The CDR3 bases are TGTGCCAGCACGACAGCCAGCACAGATACGCAGTATTTT.